This T cell receptor beta chain was documented in a study of T cell responses to AZD1222 COVID-19 vaccine. Study-level results: In a largely white British group with more females than males, clonal diversity was possibly underestimated. Just a handful of AZD1222 recipients tested seropositive at baseline. Repertoires were obtained only post-peak T cell response.

A word on this clone: What it recognizes is unknown.

The CDR3 covers 15 residues. V dropped 4 bases and J dropped 2 bases, with 14 bases sitting between them. From germline, CDR1 is LNHDA and CDR2 SQIVND (reference sequence). Produced via immunoSEQ multiplex PCR; TCRdb's table is partial and in-frame only. The profile shows 85,000 to 130,000 clones, about 83% of them singletons. This rearrangement joins TRBV19 to TRBJ2-5; D ambiguous. The sample was peripheral blood, taken on day 0 of AZD1222 vaccination. This sequence originates from an adult in good health. CDR3 amino acids: CASSTRQPGQETQYF. The DNA of the CDR3 is TGTGCCAGTAGTACCCGACAACCTGGGCAAGAGACCCAGTACTTC.